This TCR beta chain was identified during a study of cytomegalovirus exposure and HLA in healthy donors. About the research overall: A previous analysis identified approximately 120 million unique TCR beta sequences derived from around 200 million T cells.

Study results and limitations: Specific recognition of CMV antigens was confirmed in vitro for a few chains (all CMV-associated).

On this clone: Antigen: not known.

As for the donors, each was a healthy bone marrow donor. The CDR3 runs 15 residues. Germline values: CDR1 MNHEY, CDR2 SVGAGI. Trimming took off 0 bases at V and 5 bases at J, with 11 bases between the two ends. PCR was performed using 60 Vbeta and 13 Jbeta primers. Original data processing: Roughly 11 million shared chains were among approximately 87 million unique TCR beta chains counted in a later analysis. The data were produced by immunoSEQ multiplex PCR, yet TCRdb's version contains in-frame clones alone and is incomplete. The DNA gave D and trimming, while V, J and clone size come from that table. The sample comprises around 150,000 clones, about three fifths of which are singletons, and roughly 1.8% rests with the top ten.

The chain uses TRBV6-5 and TRBJ1-5; D not certain. The clonotype comes from a male donor in good health and CMV-seronegative. The sequencing input was PBMCs. CDR3 sequence: CASSYSGRTHQPQHF. The CDR3 DNA sequence: TGTGCCAGCAGTTACTCAGGGAGGACGCATCAGCCCCAGCATTTT.